This record covers a single T cell receptor beta chain. This CDR3 has 15 amino acids. Between the trimmed V and J ends, which lost 6 bases and 6 bases, there was a span of 18 bases. The germline gives CDR1 MNHEY, CDR2 SVGEGT. This sample stems from a study of blood T cell repertoires in COVID-19. Study in general: Specimens from acute and convalescent COVID-19 originated in the United States, Italy and Spain.

As handled by the study authors: From reference gene primer amplification, estimates of nucleated cell counts were derived. Method: immunoSEQ multiplex PCR; TCRdb's copy keeps in-frame clones and lacks some. V and J calls and clone size come straight from that table; D and trimming were deduced from the DNA. There are about 120,000 clones in the sample; 79% occur only once, and around 37% lies in the top ten. The receptor comes from a middle-aged man with active or convalescent COVID-19. What was sequenced was peripheral blood. J is TRBJ1-5 and V is TRBV6-2 or TRBV6-3; D may be TRBD1 (5 bases). The CDR3 region has the DNA TGTGCCAGCAGCCGCGGGACTCTTAATCGTCAGCCCCAGCATTTT. Amino acid sequence: CASSRGTLNRQPQHF.